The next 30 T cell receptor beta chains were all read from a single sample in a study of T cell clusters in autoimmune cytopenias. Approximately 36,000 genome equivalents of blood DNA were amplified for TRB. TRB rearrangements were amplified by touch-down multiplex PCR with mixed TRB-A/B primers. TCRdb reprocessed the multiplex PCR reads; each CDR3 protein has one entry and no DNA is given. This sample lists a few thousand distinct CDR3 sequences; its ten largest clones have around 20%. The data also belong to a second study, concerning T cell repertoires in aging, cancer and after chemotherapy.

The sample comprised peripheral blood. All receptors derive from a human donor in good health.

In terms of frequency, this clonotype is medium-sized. CDR3: CASSFPRTTGNTIYF. The chain joins TRBV19 to TRBJ1-3; TCRdb names TRBD1, which stays unverified in the absence of DNA. This CDR3 contains 15 residues. Looked up from germline, CDR1 is LNHDA and CDR2 is SQIVND (reference sequence).

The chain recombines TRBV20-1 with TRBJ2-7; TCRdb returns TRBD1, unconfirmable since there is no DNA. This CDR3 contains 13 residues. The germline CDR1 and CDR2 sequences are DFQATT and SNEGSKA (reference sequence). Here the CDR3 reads CSARGDKSYEQYF.

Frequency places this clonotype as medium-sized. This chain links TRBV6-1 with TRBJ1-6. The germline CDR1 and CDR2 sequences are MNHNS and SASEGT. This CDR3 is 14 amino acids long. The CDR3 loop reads CASIFRDSSSPLHF.

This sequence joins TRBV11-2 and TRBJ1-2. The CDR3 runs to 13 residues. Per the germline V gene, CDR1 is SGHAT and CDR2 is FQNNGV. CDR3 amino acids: CASSLERTDAQTF. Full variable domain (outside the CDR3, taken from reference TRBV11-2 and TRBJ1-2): EAGVAQSPRYKIIEKRQSVAFWCNPISGHATLYWYQQILGQGPKLLIQFQNNGVVDDSQLPKDRFSAERLKGVDSTLKIQPAKLEDSAVYLCASSLERTDAQTFGSGTRLTVV.

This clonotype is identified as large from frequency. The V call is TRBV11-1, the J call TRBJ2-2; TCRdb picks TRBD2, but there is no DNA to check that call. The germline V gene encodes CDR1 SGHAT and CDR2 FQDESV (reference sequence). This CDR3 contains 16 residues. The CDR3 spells CASSLNPGGSTGELFF.

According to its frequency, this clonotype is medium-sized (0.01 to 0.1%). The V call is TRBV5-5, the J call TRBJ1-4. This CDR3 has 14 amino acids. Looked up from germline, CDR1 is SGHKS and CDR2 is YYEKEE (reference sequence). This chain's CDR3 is CASSWDTNNEKLFF.

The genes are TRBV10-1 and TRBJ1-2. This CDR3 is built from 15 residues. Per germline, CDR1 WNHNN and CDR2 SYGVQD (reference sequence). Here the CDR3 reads CASSESSADLYGYTF.

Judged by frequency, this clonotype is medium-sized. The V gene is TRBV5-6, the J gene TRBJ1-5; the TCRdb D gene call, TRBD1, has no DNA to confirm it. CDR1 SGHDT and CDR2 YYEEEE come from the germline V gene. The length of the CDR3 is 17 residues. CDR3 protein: CASSSQGEGLSNQPQHF.

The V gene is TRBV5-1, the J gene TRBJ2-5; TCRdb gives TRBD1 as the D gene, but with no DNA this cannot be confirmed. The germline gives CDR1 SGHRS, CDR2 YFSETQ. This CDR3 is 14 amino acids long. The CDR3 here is CASSPWDRTETQYF.

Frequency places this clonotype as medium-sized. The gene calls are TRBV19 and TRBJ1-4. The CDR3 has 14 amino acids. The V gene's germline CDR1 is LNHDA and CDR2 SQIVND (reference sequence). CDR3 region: CASSYDISREKLFF.

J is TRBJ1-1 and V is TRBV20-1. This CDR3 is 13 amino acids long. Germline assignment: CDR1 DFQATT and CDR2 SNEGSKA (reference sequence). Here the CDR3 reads CSATRQIPTEAFF.

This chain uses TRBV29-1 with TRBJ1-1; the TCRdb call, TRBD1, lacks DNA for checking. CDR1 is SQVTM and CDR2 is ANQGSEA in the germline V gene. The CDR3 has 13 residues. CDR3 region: CSVEDDGGTEAFF.

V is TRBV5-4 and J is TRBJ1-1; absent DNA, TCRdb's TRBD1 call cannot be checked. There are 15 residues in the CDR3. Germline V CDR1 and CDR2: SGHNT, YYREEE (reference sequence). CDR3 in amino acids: CASSQRLDRDTEAFF.

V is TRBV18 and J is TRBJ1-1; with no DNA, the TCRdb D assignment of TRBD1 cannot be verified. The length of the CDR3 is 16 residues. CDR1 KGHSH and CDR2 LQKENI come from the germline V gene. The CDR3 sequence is CASSPMGQPVNTEAFF.

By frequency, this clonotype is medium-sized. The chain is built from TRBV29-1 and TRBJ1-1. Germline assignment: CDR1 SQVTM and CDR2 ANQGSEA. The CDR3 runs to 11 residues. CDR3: CSVDSPGEAFF. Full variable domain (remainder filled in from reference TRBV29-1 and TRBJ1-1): SAVISQKPSRDICQRGTSLTIQCQVDSQVTMMFWYRQQPGQSLTLIATANQGSEATYESGFVIDKFPISRPNLTFSTLTVSNMSPEDSSIYLCSVDSPGEAFFGQGTRLTVV.

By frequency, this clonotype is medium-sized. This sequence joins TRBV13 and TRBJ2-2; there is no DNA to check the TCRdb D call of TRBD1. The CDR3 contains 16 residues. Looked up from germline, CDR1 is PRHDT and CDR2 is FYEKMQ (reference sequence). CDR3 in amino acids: CASSLRGVVLTGELFF.

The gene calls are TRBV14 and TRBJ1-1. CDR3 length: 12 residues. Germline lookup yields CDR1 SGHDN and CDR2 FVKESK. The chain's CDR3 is CASSGRGTEAFF.

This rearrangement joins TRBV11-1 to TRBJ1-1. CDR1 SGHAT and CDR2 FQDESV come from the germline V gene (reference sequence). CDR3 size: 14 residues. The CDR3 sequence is CASSLPYPNTEAFF.

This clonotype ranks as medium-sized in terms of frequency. Here the CDR3 reads CASSEATGGRYGYTF. This chain connects TRBV6-5 to TRBJ1-2; lacking DNA, the TRBD1 call made by TCRdb goes unchecked. Germline lookup yields CDR1 MNHEY and CDR2 SVGAGI. The CDR3 has 15 residues.

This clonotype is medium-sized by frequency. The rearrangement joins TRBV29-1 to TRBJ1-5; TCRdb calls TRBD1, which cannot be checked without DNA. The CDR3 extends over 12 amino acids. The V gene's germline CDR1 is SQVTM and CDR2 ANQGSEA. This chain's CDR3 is CSVGGGNQPQHF. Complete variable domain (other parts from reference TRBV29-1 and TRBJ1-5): SAVISQKPSRDICQRGTSLTIQCQVDSQVTMMFWYRQQPGQSLTLIATANQGSEATYESGFVIDKFPISRPNLTFSTLTVSNMSPEDSSIYLCSVGGGNQPQHFGDGTRLSIL.

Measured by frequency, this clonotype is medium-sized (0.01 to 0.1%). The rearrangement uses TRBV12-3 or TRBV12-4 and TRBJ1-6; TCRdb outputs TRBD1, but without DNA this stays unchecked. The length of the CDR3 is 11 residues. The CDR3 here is CASSPGGPLHF.

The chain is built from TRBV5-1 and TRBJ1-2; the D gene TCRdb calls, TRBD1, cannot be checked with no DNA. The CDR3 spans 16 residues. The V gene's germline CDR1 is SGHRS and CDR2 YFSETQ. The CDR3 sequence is CASSFRDRGDDYGYTF.

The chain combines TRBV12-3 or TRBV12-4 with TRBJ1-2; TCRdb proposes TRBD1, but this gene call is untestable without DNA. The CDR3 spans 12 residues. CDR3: CASSTGVVGYTF.

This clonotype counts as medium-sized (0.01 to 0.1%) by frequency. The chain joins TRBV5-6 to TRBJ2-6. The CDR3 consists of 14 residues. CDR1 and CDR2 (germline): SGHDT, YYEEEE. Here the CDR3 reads CASSLSAGANVLTF.

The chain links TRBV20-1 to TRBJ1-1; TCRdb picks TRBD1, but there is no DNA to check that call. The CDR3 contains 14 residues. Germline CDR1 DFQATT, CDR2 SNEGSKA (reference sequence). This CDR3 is CSASRQPMNTEAFF.

CDR3 residues: CASSSGTGRSPLHF. The chain carries TRBV7-2 and TRBJ1-6; TCRdb lists TRBD1, though no DNA is available to test this call. CDR1 is SGHTA and CDR2 is FQGNSA in the germline V gene. This CDR3 region has 14 residues.

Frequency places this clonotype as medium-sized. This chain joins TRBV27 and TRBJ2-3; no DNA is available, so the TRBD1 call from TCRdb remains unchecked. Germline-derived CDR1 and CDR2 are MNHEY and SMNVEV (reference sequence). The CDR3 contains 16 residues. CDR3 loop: CASRPGDGYYTDTQYF.

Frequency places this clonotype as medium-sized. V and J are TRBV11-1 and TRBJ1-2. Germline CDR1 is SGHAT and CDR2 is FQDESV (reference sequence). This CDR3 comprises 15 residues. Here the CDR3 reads CASSQGHGWAYGYTF.

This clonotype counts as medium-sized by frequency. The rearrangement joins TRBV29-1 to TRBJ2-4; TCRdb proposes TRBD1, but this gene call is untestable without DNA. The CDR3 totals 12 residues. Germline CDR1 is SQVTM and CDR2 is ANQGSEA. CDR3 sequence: CSVPGQGGFQYF.

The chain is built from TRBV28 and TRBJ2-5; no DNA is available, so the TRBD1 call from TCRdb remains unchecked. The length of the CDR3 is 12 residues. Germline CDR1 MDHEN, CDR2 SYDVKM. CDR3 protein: CASSVPGGTQYF.